This TCR beta chain was identified in a study of cytomegalovirus exposure and HLA in healthy donors. Overall study results and limits: Later analysis reportedly placed an Asian-associated ancestry cluster below the roughly 680-donor mean in N-insertions. Exclusion as indistinguishable affected some V segments, including TRBV6-2 and TRBV6-3.

The PCR was carried out with 60 Vbeta primers and 13 Jbeta primers. Using immunoSEQ multiplex PCR, the repertoire was profiled, and TCRdb retains in-frame clones only, with some absent. The sample holds some 170,000 clones; 81% are singletons and the top ten take roughly 13%. Germline V gene lookup returns CDR1 SGHTA and CDR2 FQGNSA. The CDR3 contains 16 residues. The V end lost 1 base, the J end lost 2 bases, and 15 bases lay between the germline ends. To note about this clone: The target antigen is unknown.

The J gene is TRBJ2-7, the V gene TRBV7-2, with TRBD1 as a possible D gene (5 bases). The sequenced sample consisted of PBMCs. This clonotype was obtained from a woman aged 45-65 years in good health and CMV-seronegative. In DNA form, the CDR3 reads TGTGCCAGCAGCTTAGAGGGGCGGAACCCTACCTACGAGCAGTACTTC. Translated: CASSLEGRNPTYEQYF.